This TCR beta chain comes out of a study of PD-1 blockade in classical Hodgkin lymphoma. With respect to this clone: Its antigen remains unknown.

Exposure to brentuximab vedotin varied, and each patient had relapsed following autologous stem cell transplantation. The CDR3 spans 15 residues. Germline V gene sequence: CDR1 SGHTA, CDR2 FQGTGA. The V gene end was trimmed by 3 bases and the J gene end by 3 bases; junction bases not matched to a gene: 7. Study conclusions and caveats: Healthy donors were reported to have higher baseline TCR diversity than newly diagnosed patients. Patients who began taking nivolumab under 1 year after ASCT were left out. Causes of the repertoire differences remain undefined, possibly disease activity or prior therapy.

Data came from immunoSEQ multiplex PCR; TCRdb stores just in-frame clones and leaves some out. The sample carries some 96,000 clones, approximately 88% recorded once. The chain joins TRBV7-3 to TRBJ2-7; 8 bases fit TRBD2. Sequenced material: peripheral blood mononuclear cells (PBMCs), taken at baseline. The origin of this receptor is a human donor with classical Hodgkin lymphoma. The CDR3 reads CASSFTGGRSYEQYF. CDR3 in DNA: TGTGCCAGCAGCTTTACGGGGGGGCGCAGCTACGAGCAGTACTTC.